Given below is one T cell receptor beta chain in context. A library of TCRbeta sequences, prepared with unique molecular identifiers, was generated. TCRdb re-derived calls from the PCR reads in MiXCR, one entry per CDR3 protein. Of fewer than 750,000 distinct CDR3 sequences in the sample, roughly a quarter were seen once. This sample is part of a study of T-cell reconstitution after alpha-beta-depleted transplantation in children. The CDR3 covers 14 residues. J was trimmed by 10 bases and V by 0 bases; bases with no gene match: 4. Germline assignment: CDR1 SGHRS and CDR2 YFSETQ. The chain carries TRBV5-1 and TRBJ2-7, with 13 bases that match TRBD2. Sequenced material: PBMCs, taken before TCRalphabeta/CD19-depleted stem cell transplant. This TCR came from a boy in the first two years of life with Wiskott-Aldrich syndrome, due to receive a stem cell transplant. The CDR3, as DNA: TGCGCCAGCAGCTTGGCTGGACTAGCGGGGGTTCAGTACTTC. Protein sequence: CASSLAGLAGVQYF. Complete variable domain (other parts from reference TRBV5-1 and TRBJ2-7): KAGVTQTPRYLIKTRGQQVTLSCSPISGHRSVSWYQQTPGQGLQFLFEYFSETQRNKGNFPGRFSGRQFSNSRSEMNVSTLELGDSALYLCASSLAGLAGVQYFGPGTRLTVT.